This TCR beta chain came from a study of control samples from healthy donors and cancer patients. Only in-frame clones appear in the TCRdb table, and some are missing; sequencing was by immunoSEQ multiplex PCR. The data contain fewer than 200,000 clones, roughly 95% of them singletons. The V segment lost 1 base and the J segment 2 bases; nucleotides outside the gene matches: 10. There are 18 residues in the CDR3. Germline V lookup: CDR1 SGHVS, CDR2 FQNEAQ. The sequence came from a woman in her thirties in good health. The specimen was blood. The rearrangement links TRBV7-8 to TRBJ2-3, with TRBD2 identical over 9 bases. The CDR3 here is CASSLGPGTSRFTDTQYF. The DNA for the CDR3 is TGTGCCAGCAGCTTAGGTCCGGGGACTAGCCGCTTCACAGATACGCAGTATTTT. Combining the CDR3 with reference TRBV7-8 and TRBJ2-3 gives the whole variable domain GAGVSQSPRYKVAKRGQDVALRCDPISGHVSLFWYQQALGQGPEFLTYFQNEAQLDKSGLPSDRFFAERPEGSVSTLKIQRTQQEDSAVYLCASSLGPGTSRFTDTQYFGPGTRLTVL.